What follows describes a single T cell receptor beta chain. Its antigen is unknown. J gave up 8 bases and V 7 bases, and 8 bases lay outside the gene matches. Germline lookup yields CDR1 MGHDK and CDR2 SYGVNS. The CDR3 contains 13 residues. TCRdb's copy holds only in-frame clones and misses some; the assay was immunoSEQ multiplex PCR. This table has about 120,000 clones, about 85% appearing once. All patients were mismatch repair deficient, assessed by either PCR or immunohistochemistry. TCRs were sequenced from three patients responding to pembrolizumab. The data originate from a study of PD-1 blockade in mismatch repair-deficient tumors. Study-level results: Tumor-resident clones, often absent from pretreatment blood, expanded after pembrolizumab and then contracted.

The TCR was taken from an adult with mismatch repair-deficient cancer. This material consisted of peripheral blood, taken 44 weeks after starting pembrolizumab. The chain combines TRBV25-1 with TRBJ2-1; TRBD1 matches 7 bases. CDR3 sequence reads: CASTPTGRDEQFF. In DNA, the CDR3 is TGTGCCAGCACCCCGACAGGGCGGGATGAGCAGTTCTTC.